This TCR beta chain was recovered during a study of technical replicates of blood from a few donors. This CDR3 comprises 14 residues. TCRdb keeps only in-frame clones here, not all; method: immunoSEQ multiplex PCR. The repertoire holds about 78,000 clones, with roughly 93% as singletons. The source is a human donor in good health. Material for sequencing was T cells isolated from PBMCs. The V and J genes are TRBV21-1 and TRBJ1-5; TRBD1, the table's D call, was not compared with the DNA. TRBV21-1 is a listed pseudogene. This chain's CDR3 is CASSKGHAGWPQHF. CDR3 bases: TGTGCCAGCAGCAAAGGACATGCTGGTTGGCCCCAGCATTTT.